This T cell receptor (beta chain) was recovered during a study of CDR3 diversity in severe acne. Trimming at V came to 4 bases and at J to 8 bases, leaving 8 bases not matched to a gene. The CDR3 is 15 amino acids. Germline V gene lookup returns CDR1 SGHRS and CDR2 YFSETQ. TCRdb fed the PCR reads into MiXCR, producing one record per CDR3 protein. The sample holds over 100,000 distinct CDR3 sequences, roughly 51% seen once. The chain couples TRBV5-1 to TRBJ2-1; 11 bases match TRBD2. The receptor comes from a male donor with acne. The sample comprised blood. CDR3 bases: TGCGCCAGCAGCACGACTAGCGGGACAAGGGATGAGCAGTTCTTC. This sequence encodes CASSTTSGTRDEQFF.